Described below is a single T cell receptor beta chain sequence and its context. The antigen is not known. The sample belongs to a study of cytomegalovirus exposure and HLA in healthy donors. Study-level findings and limits: Later analysis associated a missense DCLRE1C variant with TCR beta V- and J-gene trimming. Available immune exposure information covered CMV serostatus only. Most subjects' HLA-A and HLA-B alleles were reportedly predicted from TCR beta sequences.

The ends lost 1 base at V and 1 base at J; junction bases unmatched: 10. CDR1 and CDR2 from the germline V gene are SNHLY and FYNNEI. This CDR3 is 18 amino acids long. Primers for the PCR totalled 60 Vbeta and 13 Jbeta. Libraries were prepared by immunoSEQ multiplex PCR; TCRdb keeps only in-frame clonotypes and omits some of them. The sample contains more than 250,000 clones, around nine tenths of which appear only once. The chain couples TRBV2 to TRBJ1-1; 9 nucleotides agree with TRBD1. Sequenced: PBMCs. This receptor was identified in a woman aged 18-29 years in good health and CMV-seronegative. The CDR3 DNA reads TGTGCCAGCAGTGAAGAGGGTGGACAGGGGACGCCGAACACTGAAGCTTTCTTT. Its protein product is CASSEEGGQGTPNTEAFF.